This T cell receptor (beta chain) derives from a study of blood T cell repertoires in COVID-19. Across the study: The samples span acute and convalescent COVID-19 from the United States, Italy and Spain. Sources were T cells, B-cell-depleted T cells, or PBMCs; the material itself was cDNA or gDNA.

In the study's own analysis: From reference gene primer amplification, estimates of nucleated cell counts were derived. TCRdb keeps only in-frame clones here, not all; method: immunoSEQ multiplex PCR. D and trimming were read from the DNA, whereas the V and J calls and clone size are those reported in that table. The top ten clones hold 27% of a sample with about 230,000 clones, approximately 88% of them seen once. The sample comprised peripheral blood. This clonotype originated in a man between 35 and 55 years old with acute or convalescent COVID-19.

DNA of the CDR3: TGTGCCAGCAGCCAAGGGACTTCGAAGAGTGGCGGGGAGCTGTTTTTT. This encodes CASSQGTSKSGGELFF. The chain links TRBV3-1 (or the pseudogene TRBV3-2) to TRBJ2-2; tentative D call: TRBD2 (5 bases). Trimming cost V 1 base and J 7 bases, with 16 bases left between them. The CDR3 runs 16 residues. Germline CDR1 reads LGHDT; CDR2 reads YNNKEL (reference sequence).